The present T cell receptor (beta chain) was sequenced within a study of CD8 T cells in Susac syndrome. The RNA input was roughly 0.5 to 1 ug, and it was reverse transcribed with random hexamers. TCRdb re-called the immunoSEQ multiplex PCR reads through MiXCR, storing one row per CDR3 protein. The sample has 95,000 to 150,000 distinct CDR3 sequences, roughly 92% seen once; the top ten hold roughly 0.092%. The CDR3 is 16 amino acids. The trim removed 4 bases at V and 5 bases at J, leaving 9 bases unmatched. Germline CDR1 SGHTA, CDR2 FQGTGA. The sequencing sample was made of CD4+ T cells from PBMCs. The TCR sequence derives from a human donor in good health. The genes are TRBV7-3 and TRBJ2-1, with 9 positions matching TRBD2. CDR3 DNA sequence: TGTGCCAGCAGCTCCTACGGACTAGCGTTAGACAATGAGCAGTTCTTC. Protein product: CASSSYGLALDNEQFF.